This TCR beta chain originates from a study of blood T cells in healthy people across ages (dated by TCRdb to the mid-2010s). For context, the study as a whole: In model experiments, template switching captured roughly one uniquely barcoded TCR beta cDNA molecule for every two T cells. The study measured age-related changes in TCR beta repertoire diversity using deep sequencing normalized with unique cDNA molecular identifiers. The donors were split into four age groups: young (average about 15 years), middle-aged (roughly 39), aged (around 67) and long-lived (approximately 89). To avoid experimental bias, donors of different ages were randomly spread across the sequencing lanes. Two additional independent replicas of 1 million unique cDNA reads from the same blood draw were analyzed for two donors (one aged 18 to 30 and one aged 80 or older).

Study-wide findings and limitations: Estimates of total diversity based on one million sequenced T cells were regarded as lower bounds and as underestimates. The long-lived group showed more naive CD4+ T cells, fewer expanded clones and increased TCR diversity than the aged group, suggesting age selection. Bulk unsorted PBMC profiling prevented conclusive comparison of naive and antigen-experienced compartments. The percentage of naive T cells measured by flow cytometry correlated strongly with observed TCR beta diversity. As age increased, observed TCR beta diversity per million T cells dropped in a roughly linear way, and a significant reduction was already evident by age 40. Because donor CMV infection status was unknown, age-related changes in expanded clonotypes were potentially confounded.

The donors were roughly 40 Caucasian individuals from Russia, aged about 6 to 95 years, who were systemically healthy. Around 10 milliliters of peripheral blood were drawn from each donor into EDTA-treated Vacutainer tubes. Ficoll-Paque density-gradient centrifugation was used to isolate PBMCs, with at least 6.5 million obtained per sample. Trizol reagent was used to extract total RNA from the PBMCs, yielding at least 5.5 micrograms per sample. The percentages of naive CD45RAhigh/CD27high T cells were determined by flow cytometry on a PBMC aliquot from every donor. The library came from 5' RACE. The second PCR ran for about 7 to 11 cycles and used a J-beta primer mix along with a sample-barcoded 5' primer. Each TCR beta cDNA molecule received a unique molecular identifier from a template-switch 5' adaptor carrying 12 random nucleotides. Each sample yielded at least 3 million CDR3-containing paired-end reads. The Mint cDNA synthesis kit, primed by a TRBC-specific oligonucleotide, was used to synthesize first-strand cDNA from all RNA. Following uracil-DNA glycosylase treatment, a first 18-cycle PCR with universal primers M1SS and BC2_uni_R was performed on all cDNA. The study's processing was this. Each sample was normalized by randomly selecting 1 million high-quality reads, each carrying a distinct molecular identifier. Reads sharing molecular identifiers were discarded rather than binned into consensus sequences. MiTCR, set to a Q25 quality threshold and the strictest error-elimination algorithm, was used for CDR3 identification, clonotype clustering and error correction. A nonparametric unseen species model using Euler transformation provided a lower-bound estimate of total TCR beta diversity. The public sequencing data were trimmed at Q25 with fastp and processed into clonotypes with MiXCR by TCRdb, which kept only in-frame beta chains. All rows with the same CDR3 protein become a single entry with the most common DNA and genes. TCRdb's processing, not the authors' own work, is the source of the V and J calls. For this sample there are 1.5 million to 2 million distinct CDR3 sequences; roughly two fifths appear just once. Around 23% of the sample goes to the ten largest clones.

The cysteine opens and the phenylalanine closes a CDR3 of 18 amino acids. Only the CDR3 part of the read is kept: 54 bases, read in frame from the first base. Trimming accounts for 5 bases at V and 5 bases at J, while the number of junction bases matched to no gene is 20. The germline V gene (reference sequence) provides CDR1 DFQATT and CDR2 SNEGSKA. Regarding this clonotype: Which antigen it targets is not known. Base quality data are lacking; no much larger clone is found one base away.

The sequence is built from TRBV20-1 and TRBJ2-3, with 9 bases aligning to TRBD1. The sequencing sample was made of blood. The source is a human donor in good health. The CDR3 amino acid sequence is: CSAVSAQIGQGFVDTQYF. The DNA is as follows: TGCAGTGCTGTTTCGGCACAAATAGGACAGGGGTTCGTAGATACGCAGTATTTT.